Reported below is one TCR beta chain. The antigen is unknown. The CDR3 has 15 amino acids. V dropped 0 bases and J dropped 1 base, with 10 bases sitting between them. The germline gives CDR1 ENHRY, CDR2 SYGVKD. MiXCR, applied by TCRdb to the 5' RACE reads, yields one record per CDR3 protein. Of approximately 210,000 distinct CDR3 sequences listed, 18% are singletons. The sample is drawn from a study of T-cell memory formation after mild COVID-19. General study results and limits: Mainly in CM and EM were contracting CD4+ clones; CD8+ were in EMRA.

The sequence came from an adult woman who had mild COVID-19 (a few samples of this study predate the infection). Cell type and time point are not known. This chain connects TRBV10-3 to TRBJ2-7, with a tentative D call TRBD1 (5 bases). Sample: PBMCs or a T cell subset sorted from them (not recorded which). CDR3 amino acids: CAISESPGISYEQYF. CDR3 bases: TGTGCCATCAGTGAGTCCCCAGGGATATCCTACGAGCAGTACTTC.